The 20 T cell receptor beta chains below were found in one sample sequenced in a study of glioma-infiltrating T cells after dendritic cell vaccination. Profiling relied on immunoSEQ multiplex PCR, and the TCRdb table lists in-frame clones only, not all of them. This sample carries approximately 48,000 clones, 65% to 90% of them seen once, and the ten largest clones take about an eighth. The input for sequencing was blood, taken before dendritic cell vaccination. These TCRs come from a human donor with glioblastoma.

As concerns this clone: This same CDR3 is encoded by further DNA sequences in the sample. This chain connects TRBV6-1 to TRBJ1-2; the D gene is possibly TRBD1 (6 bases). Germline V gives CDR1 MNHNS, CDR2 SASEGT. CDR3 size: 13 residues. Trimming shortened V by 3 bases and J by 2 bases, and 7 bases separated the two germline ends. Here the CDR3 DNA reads TGTGCCAGCAGTGATAGGGGGAACTATGGCTACACCTTC. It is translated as CASSDRGNYGYTF.

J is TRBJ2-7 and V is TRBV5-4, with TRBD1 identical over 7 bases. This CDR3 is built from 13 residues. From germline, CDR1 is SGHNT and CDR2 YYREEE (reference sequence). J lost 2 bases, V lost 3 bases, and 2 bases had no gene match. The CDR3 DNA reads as TGTGCCAGCAGCTGGGGACAGACCTACGAGCAGTACTTC. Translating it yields CASSWGQTYEQYF.

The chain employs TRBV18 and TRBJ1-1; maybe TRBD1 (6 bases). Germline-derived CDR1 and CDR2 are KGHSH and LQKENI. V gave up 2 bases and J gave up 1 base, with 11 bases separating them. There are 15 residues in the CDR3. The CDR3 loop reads CASSPSKQGNTEAFF. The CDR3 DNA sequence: TGTGCCAGCTCACCAAGTAAACAGGGGAACACTGAAGCTTTCTTT.

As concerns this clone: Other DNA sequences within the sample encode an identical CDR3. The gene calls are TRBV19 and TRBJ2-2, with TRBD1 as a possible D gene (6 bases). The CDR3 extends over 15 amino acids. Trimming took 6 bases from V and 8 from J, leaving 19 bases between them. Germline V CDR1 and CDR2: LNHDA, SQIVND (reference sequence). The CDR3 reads CASRVLGGSTGELFF. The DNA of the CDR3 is TGTGCCAGTAGAGTATTAGGGGGAAGCACTGGGGAGCTGTTTTTT.

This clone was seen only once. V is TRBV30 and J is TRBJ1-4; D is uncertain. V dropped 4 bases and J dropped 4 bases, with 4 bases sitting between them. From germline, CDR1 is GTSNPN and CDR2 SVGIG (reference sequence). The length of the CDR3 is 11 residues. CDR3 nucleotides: TGTGCCTGGACCCTTAATGAAAAACTGTTTTTT. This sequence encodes CAWTLNEKLFF.

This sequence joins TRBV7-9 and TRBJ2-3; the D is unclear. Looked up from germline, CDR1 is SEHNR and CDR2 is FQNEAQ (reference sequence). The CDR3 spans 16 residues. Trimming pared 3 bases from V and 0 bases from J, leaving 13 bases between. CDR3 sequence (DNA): TGTGCCAGCAGCTTTGAGGTAGCAAAAAGCACAGATACGCAGTATTTT. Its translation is CASSFEVAKSTDTQYF.

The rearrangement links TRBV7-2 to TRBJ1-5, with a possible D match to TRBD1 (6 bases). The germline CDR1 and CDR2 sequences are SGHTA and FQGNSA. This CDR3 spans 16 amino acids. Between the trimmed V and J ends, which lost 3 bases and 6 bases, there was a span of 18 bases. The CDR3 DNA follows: TGTGCCAGCAGCTTGGGGGGGCAGGGCCCACCTCAGCCCCAGCATTTT. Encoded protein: CASSLGGQGPPQPQHF. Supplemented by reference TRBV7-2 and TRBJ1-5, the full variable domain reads GAGVSQSPSNKVTEKGKDVELRCDPISGHTALYWYRQSLGQGLEFLIYFQGNSAPDKSGLPSDRFSAERTGGSVSTLTIQRTQQEDSAVYLCASSLGGQGPPQPQHFGDGTRLSIL.

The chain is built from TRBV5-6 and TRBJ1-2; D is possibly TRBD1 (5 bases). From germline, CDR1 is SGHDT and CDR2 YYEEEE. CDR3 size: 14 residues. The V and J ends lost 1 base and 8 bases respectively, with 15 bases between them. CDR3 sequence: CASSLLQGGSGYTF. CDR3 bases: TGTGCCAGCAGCTTGTTGCAGGGAGGTTCGGGCTACACCTTC. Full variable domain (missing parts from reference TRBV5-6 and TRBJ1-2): DAGVTQSPTHLIKTRGQQVTLRCSPKSGHDTVSWYQQALGQGPQFIFQYYEEEERQRGNFPDRFSGHQFPNYSSELNVNALLLGDSALYLCASSLLQGGSGYTFGSGTRLTVV.

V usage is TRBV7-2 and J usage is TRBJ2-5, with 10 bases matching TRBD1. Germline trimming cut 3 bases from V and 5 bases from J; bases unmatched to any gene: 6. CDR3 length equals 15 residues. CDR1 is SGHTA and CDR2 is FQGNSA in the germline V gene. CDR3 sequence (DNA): TGTGCCAGCAGCTTGGGACAGGGGAGTTCCGAGACCCAGTACTTC. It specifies CASSLGQGSSETQYF.

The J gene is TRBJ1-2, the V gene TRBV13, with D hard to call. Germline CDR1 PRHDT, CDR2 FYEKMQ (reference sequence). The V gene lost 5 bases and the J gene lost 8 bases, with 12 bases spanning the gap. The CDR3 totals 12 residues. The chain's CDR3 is CASSRTREGYTF. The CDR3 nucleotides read TGTGCCAGCAGCCGGACGAGGGAAGGCTACACCTTC. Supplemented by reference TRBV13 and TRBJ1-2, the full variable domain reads AAGVIQSPRHLIKEKRETATLKCYPIPRHDTVYWYQQGPGQDPQFLISFYEKMQSDKGSIPDRFSAQQFSDYHSELNMSSLELGDSALYFCASSRTREGYTFGSGTRLTVV.

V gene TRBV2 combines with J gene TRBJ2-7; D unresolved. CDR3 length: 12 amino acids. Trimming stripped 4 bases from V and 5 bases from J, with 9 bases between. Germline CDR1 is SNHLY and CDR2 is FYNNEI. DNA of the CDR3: TGTGCCAGCAGTGTGGTTAGCAACGAGCAGTACTTC. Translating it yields CASSVVSNEQYF.

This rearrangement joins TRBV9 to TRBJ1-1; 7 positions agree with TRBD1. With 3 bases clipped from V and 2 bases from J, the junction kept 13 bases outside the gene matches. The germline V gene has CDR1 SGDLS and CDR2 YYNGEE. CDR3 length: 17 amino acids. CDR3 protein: CASSASRLNRGNTEAFF. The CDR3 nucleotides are TGTGCCAGCAGCGCCAGTCGACTTAACAGGGGAAACACTGAAGCTTTCTTT.

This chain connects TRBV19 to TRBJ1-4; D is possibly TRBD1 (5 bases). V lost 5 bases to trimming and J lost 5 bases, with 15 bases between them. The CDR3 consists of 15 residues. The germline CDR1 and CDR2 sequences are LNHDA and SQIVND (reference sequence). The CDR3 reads CASSPKGVPNEKLFF. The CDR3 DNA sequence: TGTGCCAGTAGTCCCAAAGGGGTCCCGAATGAAAAACTGTTTTTT. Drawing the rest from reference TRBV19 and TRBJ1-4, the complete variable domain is DGGITQSPKYLFRKEGQNVTLSCEQNLNHDAMYWYRQDPGQGLRLIYYSQIVNDFQKGDIAEGYSVSREKKESFPLTVTSAQKNPTAFYLCASSPKGVPNEKLFFGSGTQLSVL.

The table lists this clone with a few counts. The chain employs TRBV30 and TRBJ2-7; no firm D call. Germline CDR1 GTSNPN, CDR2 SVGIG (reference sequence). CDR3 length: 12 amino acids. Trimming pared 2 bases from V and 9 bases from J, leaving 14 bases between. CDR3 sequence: CAWSLWSSLQYF. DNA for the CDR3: TGTGCCTGGAGTTTGTGGTCAAGCTTGCAGTACTTC.

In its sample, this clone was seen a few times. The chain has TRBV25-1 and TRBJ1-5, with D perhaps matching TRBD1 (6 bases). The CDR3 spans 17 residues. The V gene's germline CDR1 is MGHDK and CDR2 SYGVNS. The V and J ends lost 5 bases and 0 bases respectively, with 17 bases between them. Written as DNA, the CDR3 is TGTGCCAGCAGTCCAAATGACAGGCTGTATAGCAATCAGCCCCAGCATTTT. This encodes CASSPNDRLYSNQPQHF. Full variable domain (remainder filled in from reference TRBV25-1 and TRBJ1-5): EADIYQTPRYLVIGTGKKITLECSQTMGHDKMYWYQQDPGMELHLIHYSYGVNSTEKGDLSSESTVSRIRTEHFPLTLESARPSHTSQYLCASSPNDRLYSNQPQHFGDGTRLSIL.

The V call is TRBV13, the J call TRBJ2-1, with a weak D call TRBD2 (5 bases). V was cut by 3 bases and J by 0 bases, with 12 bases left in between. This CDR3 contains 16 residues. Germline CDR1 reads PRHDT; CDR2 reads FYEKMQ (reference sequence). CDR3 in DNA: TGTGCCAGCAGCTTGTGGGAGAGGCACTCCTACAATGAGCAGTTCTTC. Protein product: CASSLWERHSYNEQFF. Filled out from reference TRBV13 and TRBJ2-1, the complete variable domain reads AAGVIQSPRHLIKEKRETATLKCYPIPRHDTVYWYQQGPGQDPQFLISFYEKMQSDKGSIPDRFSAQQFSDYHSELNMSSLELGDSALYFCASSLWERHSYNEQFFGPGTRLTVL.

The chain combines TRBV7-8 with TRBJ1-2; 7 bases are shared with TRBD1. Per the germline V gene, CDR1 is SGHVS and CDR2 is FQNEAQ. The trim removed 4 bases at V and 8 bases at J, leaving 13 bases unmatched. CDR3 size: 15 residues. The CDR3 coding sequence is TGTGCCAGCAGCTCCCTTCGGACAGGTACGCCGGGCTACACCTTC. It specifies CASSSLRTGTPGYTF.

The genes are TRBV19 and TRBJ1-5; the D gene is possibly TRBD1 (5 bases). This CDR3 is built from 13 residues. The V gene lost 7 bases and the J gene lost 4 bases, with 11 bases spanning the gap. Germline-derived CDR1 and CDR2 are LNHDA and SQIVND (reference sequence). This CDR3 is CASKIQDNQPQHF. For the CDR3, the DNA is TGTGCCAGTAAGATACAGGATAATCAGCCCCAGCATTTT.

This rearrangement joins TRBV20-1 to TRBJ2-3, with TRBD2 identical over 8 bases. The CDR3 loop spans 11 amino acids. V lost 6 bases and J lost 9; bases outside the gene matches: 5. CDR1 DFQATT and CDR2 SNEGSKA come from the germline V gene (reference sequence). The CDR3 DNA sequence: TGCAGTGCAGAGCGGGAGTTGACGCAGTATTTT. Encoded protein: CSAERELTQYF.

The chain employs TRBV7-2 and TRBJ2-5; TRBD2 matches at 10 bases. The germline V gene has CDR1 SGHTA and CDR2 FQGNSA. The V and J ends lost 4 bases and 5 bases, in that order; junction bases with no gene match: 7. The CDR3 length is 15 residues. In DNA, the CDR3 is TGTGCCAGCAGCTGGAGCGGGGGGGCCCGGGAGACCCAGTACTTC. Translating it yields CASSWSGGARETQYF.